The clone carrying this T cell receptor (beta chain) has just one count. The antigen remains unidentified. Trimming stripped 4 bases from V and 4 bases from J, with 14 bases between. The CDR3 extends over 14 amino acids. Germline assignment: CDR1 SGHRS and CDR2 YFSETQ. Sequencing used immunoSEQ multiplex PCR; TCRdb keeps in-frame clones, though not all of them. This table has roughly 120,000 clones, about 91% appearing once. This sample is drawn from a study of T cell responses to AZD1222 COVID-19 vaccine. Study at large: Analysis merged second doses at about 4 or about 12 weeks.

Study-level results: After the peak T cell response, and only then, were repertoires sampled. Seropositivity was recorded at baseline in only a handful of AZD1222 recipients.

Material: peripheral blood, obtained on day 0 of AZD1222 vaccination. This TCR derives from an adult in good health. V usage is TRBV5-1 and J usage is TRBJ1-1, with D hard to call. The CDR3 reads CASSPAALSTEAFF. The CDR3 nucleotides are TGCGCCAGCAGCCCGGCAGCTTTGAGCACTGAAGCTTTCTTT.